This entry concerns a single T cell receptor beta chain. This entry comes from a study of T cells after posttransplantation cyclophosphamide. The CDR3 runs 15 residues. The germline V and J ends were trimmed by 2 bases and 0 bases, with 10 bases remaining between them. Germline values: CDR1 MDHEN, CDR2 SYDVKM. The method was immunoSEQ multiplex PCR; TCRdb's version includes in-frame clones alone and lacks a portion of them. There are tens of thousands of clones in the sample; roughly 86% occur only once, and about 3% lies in the top ten. This receptor was taken from a man aged 25 to 45 with a blood cancer, CMV-positive, and with a related stem cell donor. The genes are TRBV28 and TRBJ1-2; D perhaps matches TRBD1 (5 bases). Sample: PBMCs. The CDR3 reads CASSLPSGTNYGYTF. The CDR3 nucleotides are TGTGCCAGCAGTTTACCGTCAGGGACTAACTATGGCTACACCTTC.